This T cell receptor (beta chain) comes out of a study of blood T cell repertoires in COVID-19. Turning to the study itself: Nucleic acid was either cDNA or gDNA, and it came from T cells, B-cell-depleted T cells, or PBMCs.

Generated by immunoSEQ multiplex PCR, the TCRdb table keeps only in-frame clones and is missing some. The sample holds roughly 70,000 clones, roughly 89% seen once. What was sequenced was peripheral blood. This sequence was found in a human donor in a cohort sampled during active COVID-19.

CDR3 sequence: CASSVGGQGDQPQHF. The CDR3 DNA reads TGTGCCAGCAGCGTAGGCGGACAGGGCGACCAGCCCCAGCATTTT. This chain connects TRBV9 to TRBJ1-5; the match to TRBD1 covers 8 bases. Trimming removed 0 bases from V and 7 bases from J; junction bases left unmatched: 6. This CDR3 has 15 residues. Germline assignment: CDR1 SGDLS and CDR2 YYNGEE.